This TCR beta chain was profiled in a study of T-cell memory formation after mild COVID-19. TCRdb fed the 5' RACE reads into MiXCR, producing one record per CDR3 protein. The sample shows approximately 490,000 distinct CDR3 sequences, around 21% of them seen only once. The sequence derives from an adult woman who had mild COVID-19 (a few samples of this study predate the infection). Cell type and time point are not known. Input material: PBMCs or a T cell subset sorted from them (not recorded which).

CDR3 protein: CASSAVIEGGGNIQYF. CDR3 DNA sequence: TGTGCCAGCAGCGCAGTGATTGAGGGAGGAGGAAACATTCAGTACTTC. The genes are TRBV5-6 and TRBJ2-4, with D possibly matching TRBD2 (6 bases). The CDR3 sequence is 16 residues long. Germline V gene lookup returns CDR1 SGHDT and CDR2 YYEEEE. V lost 4 bases and J lost 6, with 20 bases in between.